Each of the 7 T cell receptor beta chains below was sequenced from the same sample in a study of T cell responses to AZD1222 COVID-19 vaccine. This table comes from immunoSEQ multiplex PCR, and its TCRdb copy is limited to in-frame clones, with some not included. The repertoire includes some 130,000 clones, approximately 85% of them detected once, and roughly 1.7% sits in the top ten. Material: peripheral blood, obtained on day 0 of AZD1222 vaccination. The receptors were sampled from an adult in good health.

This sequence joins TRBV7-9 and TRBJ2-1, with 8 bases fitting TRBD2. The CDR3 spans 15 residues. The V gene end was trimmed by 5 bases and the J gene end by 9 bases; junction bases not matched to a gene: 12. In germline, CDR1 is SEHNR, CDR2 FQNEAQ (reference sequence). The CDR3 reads CASSPAGGAGGEQFF. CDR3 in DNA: TGTGCCAGCAGCCCCGCCGGGGGGGCCGGGGGTGAGCAGTTCTTC.

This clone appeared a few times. CDR3 coding DNA: TGTGCCAGTAGGACTAGCTCCGGGGAGCTGTTTTTT. Encoded protein: CASRTSSGELFF. This chain connects TRBV19 to TRBJ2-2; TRBD2 matches at 7 bases. CDR3 length: 12 residues. With V trimmed by 6 bases and J by 6 bases, 1 base remained unmatched. Per the germline V gene, CDR1 is LNHDA and CDR2 is SQIVND (reference sequence).

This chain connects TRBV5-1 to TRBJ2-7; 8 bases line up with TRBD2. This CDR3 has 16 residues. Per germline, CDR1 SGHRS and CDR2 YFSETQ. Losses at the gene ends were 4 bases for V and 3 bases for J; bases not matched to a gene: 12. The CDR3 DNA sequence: TGCGCCAGCAGCCGCCCCAATAGCGGGGAGAACTACGAGCAGTACTTC. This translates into CASSRPNSGENYEQYF. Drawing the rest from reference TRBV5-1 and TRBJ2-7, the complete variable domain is KAGVTQTPRYLIKTRGQQVTLSCSPISGHRSVSWYQQTPGQGLQFLFEYFSETQRNKGNFPGRFSGRQFSNSRSEMNVSTLELGDSALYLCASSRPNSGENYEQYFGPGTRLTVT.

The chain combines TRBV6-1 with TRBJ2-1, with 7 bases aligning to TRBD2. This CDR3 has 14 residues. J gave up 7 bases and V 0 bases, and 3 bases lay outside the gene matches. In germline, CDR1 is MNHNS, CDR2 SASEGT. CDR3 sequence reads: CASSEAGGTNEQFF. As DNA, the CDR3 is TGTGCCAGCAGTGAAGCGGGAGGGACGAATGAGCAGTTCTTC.

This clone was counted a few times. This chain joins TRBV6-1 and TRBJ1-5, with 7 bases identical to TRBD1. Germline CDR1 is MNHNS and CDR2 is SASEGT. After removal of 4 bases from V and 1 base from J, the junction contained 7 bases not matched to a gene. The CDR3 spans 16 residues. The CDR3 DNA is TGTGCCAGCAGTGGGCACAGGGGTGGGAGCAATCAGCCCCAGCATTTT. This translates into CASSGHRGGSNQPQHF.

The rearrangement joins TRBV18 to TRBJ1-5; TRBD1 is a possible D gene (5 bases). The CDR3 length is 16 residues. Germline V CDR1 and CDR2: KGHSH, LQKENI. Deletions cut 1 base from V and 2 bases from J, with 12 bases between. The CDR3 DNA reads TGTGCCAGCTCACCACGGGGCGGTTCGGGCAATCAGCCCCAGCATTTT. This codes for CASSPRGGSGNQPQHF.

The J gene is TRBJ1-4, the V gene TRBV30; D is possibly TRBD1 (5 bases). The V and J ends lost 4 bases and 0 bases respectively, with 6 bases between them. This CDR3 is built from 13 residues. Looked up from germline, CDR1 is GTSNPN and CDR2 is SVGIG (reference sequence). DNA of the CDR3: TGTGCCTGGACAGGGCCAACTAATGAAAAACTGTTTTTT. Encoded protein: CAWTGPTNEKLFF.